This T cell receptor (beta chain) was documented in a study of T cell changes during pregnancy in multiple sclerosis. Sequenced by immunoSEQ multiplex PCR; TCRdb stores in-frame clones only, minus some. Among around 92,000 clones listed, roughly 93% were seen once. There are 16 residues in the CDR3. After removal of 4 bases from V and 3 bases from J, the junction contained 11 bases not matched to a gene. Germline-derived CDR1 and CDR2 are SGHRS and YFSETQ. The rearrangement uses TRBV5-1 and TRBJ2-3; 7 nucleotides line up with TRBD2. The source material was peripheral blood, sampled in the first trimester of pregnancy. This receptor was taken from a female donor with multiple sclerosis, enrolled in a pregnancy study. The DNA of the CDR3 is TGCGCCAGCAGCCGGGGCGGGACTATGGATACAGATACGCAGTATTTT. Translating it yields CASSRGGTMDTDTQYF.